This T cell receptor (beta chain) was captured by sequencing in a study of monozygotic twins with inflammatory bowel disease (dated by TCRdb to between 2018 and 2021). Some background on the complete study: The complete study included about 28 monozygotic twin pairs: 19 IBD-discordant Danish pairs and nine German pairs, of which four were IBD-concordant and five were IBD-discordant. Each individual had, on average, about 151 000 unique TCRalpha sequences and 181 000 unique TCRbeta sequences available for analysis. Disease-associated traits were sought mainly through comparisons between IBD patients and their genetically identical healthy co-twins within discordant pairs.

Overall study results and their limits: A decrease in TCRbeta repertoire diversity, as measured by inverse Simpson index, was observed in IBD patients compared with their healthy co-twins. Because patients were on differing immunosuppressive treatments, the repertoires may have picked up extra background noise and inter-individual variability. The results gave no support for a single strong signal or clonotype linked to IBD. Different T cell subtypes could not be distinguished in the analysis. No difference in repertoire similarity was observed between concordant and discordant twins, possibly owing to limited statistical power. Compared with healthy twins, IBD patients shared fewer clonotypes with other individuals, and the difference was most pronounced in patients with signs of disease activity.

Remarks on this clonotype: Its target antigen remains unknown.

From each donor, a 2.5 ml peripheral blood sample was drawn into PAXgene tubes and stored at -80 degrees C. Total RNA was isolated from whole blood with the PAXgene blood miRNA kit on an automated QIAcube, without T cell sorting. Peripheral blood from monozygotic twin pairs who were concordant or discordant for inflammatory bowel disease underwent deep TCRalpha and TCRbeta repertoire profiling using unique molecular barcoding. For every twin pair, smoking habits were documented, and each individual was categorised as a current, former or never smoker. The germline V gene (reference sequence) provides CDR1 GTSNPN and CDR2 SVGIG. The CDR3 contains 15 residues, cysteine and phenylalanine counted. The coding DNA is unavailable. Library preparation was by 5' RACE. The input for every TCR library was 3,500 to 4,000 ng of total RNA. For each sample, cDNA synthesis with SMARTScribe reverse transcriptase was split into eight separate reactions. During cDNA synthesis, template switching introduced unique molecular identifiers that contained a 6-nucleotide sample barcode. TCRalpha and TCRbeta cDNA was amplified by two nested PCRs of 16 and 9 cycles, with bead purification after each PCR. Before amplification, cDNA was treated with uracil DNA-glycosylase and purified using the QIAquick PCR purification kit. The second PCR was the step at which Illumina TruSeq-compatible adapters and sample-specific barcodes were added. Library quality and concentration were assessed using TapeStation and Qubit, and 5 ng of each library was pooled. Sequencing of pooled libraries was carried out on an Illumina HiSeq2500 single-index Rapid Run using 2 x 100 bp reads and custom sequencing primers. Regarding the original processing steps: MiGEC version 1.2.6 was used for UMI-based consensus assembly, which corrected PCR and sequencing errors. MiXCR version 2.1.1 was used to carry out V(D)J alignment, clonotype assembly and CDR3 extraction. To normalise gene usage, clonotype sharing and MAIT/NKT TCR abundance, the top 1000, 10 000 and 20 000 clonotypes in each sample were analysed. After downsampling to 27 000 UMIs, diversity was calculated as the inverse Simpson index using the vegan R package. Paired Mann-Whitney U tests were applied to discordant twin pairs, with Benjamini-Hochberg correction for multiple testing. TCRdb reprocessed the public reads and reports one entry per CDR3 protein sequence, without DNA. These V and J calls derive from TCRdb rather than the authors' analysis. The table held for this sample gives nearly 450,000 distinct CDR3 sequences. Of the sample, about 2.3% is held by the ten largest clones.

Specimen: blood. Recombination linked TRBV30 to TRBJ2-1. The source is a human donor with ulcerative colitis or Crohn's disease, or a healthy co-twin of an affected twin (not recorded which). The CDR3 region has the sequence CAWSWDSSSYNEQFF.